These 4 T cell receptor beta chains share one sample of origin, sequenced in a study of CXCR3-negative and CXCR3-positive naive CD8 T cells. It was by 5' RACE with UMI labels that the TRB cDNA libraries were prepared. TCRdb derives one entry per CDR3 protein from the 5' RACE reads, leaving out DNA. The sample totals some 45,000 distinct CDR3 sequences. The sample taken for sequencing was naive CXCR3- CD8+ T cells from blood. Subset in this sample: CD45RO-CCR7+CD27+CD95- naive CD8+ T cells lacking CXCR3 (TNR3-). These receptors came from a human donor in good health. Some clones in this sample may be carry-over from other donors' samples.

The chain recombines TRBV25-1 with TRBJ1-1; lacking DNA, the TRBD1 call made by TCRdb goes unchecked. This CDR3 region has 13 residues. CDR1 is MGHDK and CDR2 is SYGVNS in the germline V gene. CDR3 loop: CASTRGGNTEAFF.

The chain couples TRBV29-1 to TRBJ2-1; TCRdb lists TRBD2, though no DNA is available to test this call. Germline loops: CDR1 SQVTM, CDR2 ANQGSEA. The CDR3 has 16 residues. The CDR3 spells CSVRNDGLAGVEEQFF.

The rearrangement links TRBV11-2 to TRBJ2-7; no DNA is available, so the TRBD1 call from TCRdb remains unchecked. There are 17 residues in the CDR3. From germline, CDR1 is SGHAT and CDR2 FQNNGV. CDR3 sequence reads: CASSLDGGSTDYYEQYF. Based on the CDR3 plus reference TRBV11-2 and TRBJ2-7, the full variable domain is EAGVAQSPRYKIIEKRQSVAFWCNPISGHATLYWYQQILGQGPKLLIQFQNNGVVDDSQLPKDRFSAERLKGVDSTLKIQPAKLEDSAVYLCASSLDGGSTDYYEQYFGPGTRLTVT.

The rearrangement uses TRBV12-3 or TRBV12-4 and TRBJ1-2. The CDR3 spans 13 residues. The CDR3 loop is CASSLSRNYGYTF.